What follows are 4 T cell receptor beta chains derived from one specimen sequenced in a study of T-cell reconstitution after alpha-beta-depleted transplantation in children. Using unique molecular identifiers, the investigators prepared the TCRbeta library. Each CDR3 protein is one row after TCRdb ran MiXCR on the PCR reads. The data hold 500,000 to 650,000 distinct CDR3 sequences, with 13% observed a single time. Sequences were derived from PBMCs, mostly from graft donor cells, sampled 360 days after TCRalphabeta/CD19-depleted stem cell transplant. The receptor source for this set is a male patient younger than 18 who had a stem cell transplant for acute myeloid leukemia, so the T cells may come from the graft donor.

The CDR3 region is CASSGTITGKWSYEQYF. CDR3 DNA sequence: TGTGCCAGCAGTGGCACAATTACAGGGAAGTGGTCCTACGAGCAGTACTTC. V usage is TRBV25-1 and J usage is TRBJ2-7, with TRBD1 as a possible D gene (6 bases). Trimming cost V 4 bases and J 1 base, with 20 bases left between them. Per the germline V gene, CDR1 is MGHDK and CDR2 is SYGVNS. This CDR3 comprises 17 residues.

This clonotype was found a few times. The rearrangement joins TRBV4-3 to TRBJ2-2; D tentatively fits TRBD1 or TRBD2 (5 bases each). V dropped 4 bases and J dropped 6 bases, with 12 bases sitting between them. The CDR3 has 14 residues. The germline V gene has CDR1 LGHNA and CDR2 YSLEER. The CDR3 DNA follows: TGCGCCAGCAGCCGAGCAGAGGGGCCCGGGGAGCTGTTTTTT. Translating it yields CASSRAEGPGELFF.

This clonotype was seen a few times. V gene TRBV7-2 combines with J gene TRBJ1-1, with 7 nucleotides matching TRBD1. The trim removed 2 bases at V and 0 bases at J, leaving 3 bases unmatched. Germline loops: CDR1 SGHTA, CDR2 FQGNSA. This CDR3 contains 15 residues. This CDR3 reads CASSLQGGLNTEAFF. The CDR3 DNA follows: TGTGCCAGCAGCTTACAGGGGGGGCTGAACACTGAAGCTTTCTTT.

This chain links TRBV5-1 with TRBJ2-1, with D hard to call. Trimming removed 4 bases from V and 6 bases from J, with 11 bases in between. The CDR3 loop spans 13 amino acids. The germline V gene has CDR1 SGHRS and CDR2 YFSETQ. CDR3 DNA sequence: TGCGCCAGCAGCCCTGGACCATCCAATGAGCAGTTCTTC. Translating gives CASSPGPSNEQFF.